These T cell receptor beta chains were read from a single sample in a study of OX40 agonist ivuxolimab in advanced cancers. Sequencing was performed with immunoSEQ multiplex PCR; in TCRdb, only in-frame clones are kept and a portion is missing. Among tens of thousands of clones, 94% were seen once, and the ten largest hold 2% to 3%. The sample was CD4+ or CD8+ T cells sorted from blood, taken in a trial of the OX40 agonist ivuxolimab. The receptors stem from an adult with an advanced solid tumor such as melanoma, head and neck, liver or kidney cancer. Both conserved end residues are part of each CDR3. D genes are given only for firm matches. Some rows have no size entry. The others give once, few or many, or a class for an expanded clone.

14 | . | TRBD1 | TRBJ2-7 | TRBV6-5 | CASSARTGPYEQYF | TGTGCCAGCAGTGCCCGGACAGGCCCCTACGAGCAGTACTTC
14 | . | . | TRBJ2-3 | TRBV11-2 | CASSLETDSDTQYF | TGTGCCAGCAGCCTAGAGACTGACTCAGATACGCAGTATTTT
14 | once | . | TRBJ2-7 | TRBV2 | CASSEDRTSYEQYF | TGTGCCAGCAGTGAAGACCGGACCTCCTACGAGCAGTACTTC
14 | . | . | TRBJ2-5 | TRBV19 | CASSPRPAGETQYF | TGTGCCAGTAGTCCCCGTCCAGCGGGAGAGACCCAGTACTTC
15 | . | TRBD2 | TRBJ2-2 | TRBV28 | CASAVTSGVTGELFF | TGTGCCAGCGCGGTGACTAGCGGCGTCACCGGGGAGCTGTTTTTT
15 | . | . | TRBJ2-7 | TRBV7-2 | CASSRADGGWKEQYF | TGTGCCAGCAGCCGAGCGGACGGAGGCTGGAAAGAGCAGTACTTC
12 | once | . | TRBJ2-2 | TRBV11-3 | CASSWGDGELFF | TGTGCCAGCAGTTGGGGGGACGGGGAGCTGTTTTTT
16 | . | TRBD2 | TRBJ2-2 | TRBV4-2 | CASSQAGTRFSGELFF | TGTGCCAGCAGCCAAGCCGGGACTAGATTCAGCGGGGAGCTGTTTTTT
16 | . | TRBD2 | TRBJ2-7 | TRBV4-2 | CASSQVAGGDIYEQYF | TGTGCCAGCAGCCAGGTAGCGGGGGGGGATATCTACGAGCAGTACTTC
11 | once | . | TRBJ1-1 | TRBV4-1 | CASSQGREAFF | TGCGCCAGCAGCCAAGGGCGTGAAGCTTTCTTT
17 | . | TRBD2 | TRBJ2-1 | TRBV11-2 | CASSLTWGLARNNEQFF | TGTGCCAGCAGCTTAACTTGGGGACTAGCGAGAAACAATGAGCAGTTCTTC
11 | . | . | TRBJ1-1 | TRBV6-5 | CASSPGWGAFF | TGTGCCAGCAGCCCCGGATGGGGGGCTTTCTTT
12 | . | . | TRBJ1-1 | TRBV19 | CASSIGNTEAFF | TGTGCCAGTAGTATCGGAAACACTGAAGCTTTCTTT
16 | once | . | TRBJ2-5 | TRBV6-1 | CASSEWTEMIQETQYF | TGTGCCAGCAGTGAATGGACAGAGATGATCCAAGAGACCCAGTACTTC
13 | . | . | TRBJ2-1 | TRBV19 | CASSEIYYNEQFF | TGTGCCAGTTCGGAGATATATTACAATGAGCAGTTCTTC
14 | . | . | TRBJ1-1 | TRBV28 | CASSSRARNTEAFF | TGTGCCAGCAGTTCCCGGGCTAGGAACACTGAAGCTTTCTTT
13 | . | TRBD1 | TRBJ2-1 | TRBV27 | CALPGQKGNEQFF | TGTGCCCTTCCGGGACAGAAAGGCAATGAGCAGTTCTTC
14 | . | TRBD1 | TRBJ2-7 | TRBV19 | CASSHGTGGYEQYF | TGTGCCAGTAGCCACGGGACAGGGGGCTACGAGCAGTACTTC
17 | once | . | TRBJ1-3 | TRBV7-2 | CASSLISGRSSGNTIYF | TGTGCCAGCAGCCTTATTTCTGGACGGAGCTCTGGAAACACCATATATTTT
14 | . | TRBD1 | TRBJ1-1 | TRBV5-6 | CASSSGQANTEAFF | TGTGCCAGCAGCTCTGGACAGGCTAACACTGAAGCTTTCTTT
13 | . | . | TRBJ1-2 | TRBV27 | CASSLSAGSGYTF | TGTGCCAGCAGTTTATCTGCGGGGAGTGGCTACACCTTC
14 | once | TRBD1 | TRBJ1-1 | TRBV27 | CASTGGQGGEEAFF | TGTGCCAGCACTGGGGGACAGGGGGGCGAAGAAGCTTTCTTT
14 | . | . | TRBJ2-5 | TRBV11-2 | CASSLESRRETQYF | TGTGCCAGCAGCTTAGAGTCCAGGAGGGAGACCCAGTACTTC
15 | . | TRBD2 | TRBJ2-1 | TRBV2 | CASSFSGSSYNEQFF | TGTGCCAGCAGCTTCAGCGGGAGCTCCTACAATGAGCAGTTCTTC
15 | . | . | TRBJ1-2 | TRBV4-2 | CASSQTQESLDGYTF | TGTGCCAGCAGCCAGACCCAGGAGTCCCTCGATGGCTACACCTTC
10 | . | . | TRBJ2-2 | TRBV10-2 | CASSDGELFF | TGCGCCAGCAGTGATGGGGAGCTGTTTTTT
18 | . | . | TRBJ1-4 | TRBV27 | CASSLSKARGRANEKLFF | TGTGCCAGCAGTTTATCCAAGGCCCGTGGGAGAGCTAATGAAAAACTGTTTTTT
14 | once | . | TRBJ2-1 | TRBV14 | CASSPSGHYNEQFF | TGTGCCAGCAGCCCATCGGGACACTACAATGAGCAGTTCTTC
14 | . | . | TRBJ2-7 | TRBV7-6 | CASSLEVGSYEQYF | TGTGCCAGCAGCTTAGAAGTAGGGTCCTACGAGCAGTACTTC
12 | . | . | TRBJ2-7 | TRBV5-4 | CASSLEHYEQYF | TGTGCCAGCAGCTTGGAACATTACGAGCAGTACTTC
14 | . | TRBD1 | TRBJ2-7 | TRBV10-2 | CASRDSDRNYEQYF | TGCGCCAGCAGAGATTCGGACAGGAACTACGAGCAGTACTTC
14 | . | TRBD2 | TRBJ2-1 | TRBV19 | CASLQAGDNNEQFF | TGTGCCAGCCTACAAGCGGGAGACAACAATGAGCAGTTCTTC
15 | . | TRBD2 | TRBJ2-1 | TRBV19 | CASSPGTSGSYEQFF | TGTGCCAGTAGTCCCGGGACTAGCGGGTCCTATGAGCAGTTCTTC
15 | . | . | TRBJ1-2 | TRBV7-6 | CASSLERGAGYGYTF | TGTGCCAGCAGCTTAGAGCGGGGGGCGGGCTATGGCTACACCTTC
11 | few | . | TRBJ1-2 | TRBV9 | CASSGYVGYTF | TGTGCCAGCAGCGGCTACGTCGGCTACACCTTC
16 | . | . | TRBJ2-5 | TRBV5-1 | CASSLGGRPSQETQYF | TGCGCCAGCAGCTTGGGGGGACGCCCCAGCCAAGAGACCCAGTACTTC
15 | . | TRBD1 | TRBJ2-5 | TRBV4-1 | CASSQLQGIQETQYF | TGCGCCAGCAGCCAATTACAGGGGATCCAAGAGACCCAGTACTTC
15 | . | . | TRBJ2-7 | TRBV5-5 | CASSLSYRLGYEQYF | TGTGCCAGCAGCTTGTCGTATAGGTTGGGCTACGAGCAGTACTTC
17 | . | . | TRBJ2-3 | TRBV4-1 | CASSHAARESGTDTQYF | TGCGCCAGCAGTCATGCAGCTCGGGAGTCGGGTACAGATACGCAGTATTTT
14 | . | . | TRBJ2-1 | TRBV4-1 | CASSFGPEPHEQFF | TGCGCCAGCAGCTTTGGCCCAGAACCCCATGAGCAGTTCTTC
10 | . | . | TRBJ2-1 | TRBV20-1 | CSARKNEQFF | TGCAGTGCTAGGAAGAATGAGCAGTTCTTC
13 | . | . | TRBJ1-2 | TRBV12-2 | CASRSDRGCGYTF | TGTGCAAGTCGCTCGGACAGGGGTTGTGGCTACACCTTC
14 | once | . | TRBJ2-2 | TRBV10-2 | CASREGQYTGELFF | TGCGCCAGCAGGGAGGGACAGTACACCGGGGAGCTGTTTTTT
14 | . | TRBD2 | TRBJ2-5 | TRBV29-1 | CSVAGLAGRETQYF | TGCAGCGTCGCTGGACTAGCGGGACGAGAGACCCAGTACTTC
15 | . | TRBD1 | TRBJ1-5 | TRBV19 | CASETGQGGNQPQHF | TGTGCCAGCGAAACAGGACAGGGTGGAAATCAGCCCCAGCATTTT
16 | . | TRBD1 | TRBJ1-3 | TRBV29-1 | CSVEYGQGISGNTIYF | TGCAGCGTTGAATATGGACAGGGGATTTCTGGAAACACCATATATTTT
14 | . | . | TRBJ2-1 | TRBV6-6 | CASIPDSAANEQFF | TGTGCCAGCATTCCCGATTCCGCGGCCAATGAGCAGTTCTTC
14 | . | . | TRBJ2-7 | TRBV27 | CASSLLGPSYEQYF | TGTGCCAGCAGTTTATTGGGGCCGTCCTACGAGCAGTACTTC
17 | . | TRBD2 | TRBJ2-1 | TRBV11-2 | CASTPRRGLAGVEEQFF | TGTGCCAGCACCCCTCGCCGGGGACTAGCGGGAGTGGAGGAGCAGTTCTTC
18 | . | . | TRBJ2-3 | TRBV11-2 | CASSLVEGVMGSTDTQYF | TGTGCCAGCAGCTTAGTTGAGGGGGTCATGGGCAGCACAGATACGCAGTATTTT
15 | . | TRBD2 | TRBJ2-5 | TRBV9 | CASSVAGGIQETQYF | TGTGCCAGCAGCGTAGCGGGGGGGATCCAAGAGACCCAGTACTTC
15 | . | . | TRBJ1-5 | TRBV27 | CASSLFGGGNQPQHF | TGTGCCAGCAGTTTATTCGGGGGGGGCAATCAGCCCCAGCATTTT
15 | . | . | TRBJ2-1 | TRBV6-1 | CASSVRDIAYNEQFF | TGTGCCAGCAGTGTCCGGGACATAGCCTACAATGAGCAGTTCTTC
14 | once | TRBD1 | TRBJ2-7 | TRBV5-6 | CASSLSGTAYEQYF | TGTGCCAGCAGCTTATCCGGGACAGCTTACGAGCAGTACTTC
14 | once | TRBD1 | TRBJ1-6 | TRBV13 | CASSSTGYGSPLHF | TGTGCCAGCAGCTCGACAGGGTACGGGTCACCCCTCCACTTT
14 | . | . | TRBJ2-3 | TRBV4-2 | CASSQGAPTDTQYF | TGTGCCAGCAGCCAAGGGGCGCCCACAGATACGCAGTATTTT
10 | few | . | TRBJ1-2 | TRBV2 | CASERDDYTF | TGTGCCAGCGAGAGGGATGACTACACCTTC